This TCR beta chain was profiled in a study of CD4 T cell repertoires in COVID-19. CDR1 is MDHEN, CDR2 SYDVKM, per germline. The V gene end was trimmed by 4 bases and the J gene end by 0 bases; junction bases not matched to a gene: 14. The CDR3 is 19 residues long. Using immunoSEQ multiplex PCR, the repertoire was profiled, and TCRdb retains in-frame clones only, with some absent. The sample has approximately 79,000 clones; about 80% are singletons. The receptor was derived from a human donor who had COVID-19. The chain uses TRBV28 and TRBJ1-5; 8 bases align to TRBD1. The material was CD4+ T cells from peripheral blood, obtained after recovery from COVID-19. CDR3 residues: CASSSKYTRQGYSNQPQHF. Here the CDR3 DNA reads TGTGCCAGCAGTTCGAAGTATACAAGACAGGGGTATAGCAATCAGCCCCAGCATTTT. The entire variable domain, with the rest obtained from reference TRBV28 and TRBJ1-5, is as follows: DVKVTQSSRYLVKRTGEKVFLECVQDMDHENMFWYRQDPGLGLRLIYFSYDVKMKEKGDIPEGYSVSREKKERFSLILESASTNQTSMYLCASSSKYTRQGYSNQPQHFGDGTRLSIL.